One and the same sample provided the 20 T cell receptor beta chains below, sequenced in a study of control samples from healthy donors and cancer patients. Generated by immunoSEQ multiplex PCR, the TCRdb table keeps only in-frame clones and is missing some. Altogether 150,000 to 180,000 clones are present, around 96% being singletons, with the ten largest covering 4.5% to 6%. The sequenced sample consisted of blood. Receptor source: a man aged 40-49 years in good health.

V usage is TRBV5-1 and J usage is TRBJ1-1; D unclear. V was cut by 1 base and J by 0 bases, with 7 bases left in between. This CDR3 spans 14 amino acids. Germline V lookup: CDR1 SGHRS, CDR2 YFSETQ. CDR3: CASSLITMNTEAFF. CDR3 nucleotides: TGCGCCAGCAGCTTGATAACAATGAACACTGAAGCTTTCTTT.

The chain links TRBV12-5 to TRBJ1-5; tentative D call: TRBD1 (5 bases). The CDR3 has 14 amino acids. Germline-derived CDR1 and CDR2 are LGHNT and FRNRAP. V was shortened by 1 base and J by 5 bases, with 9 bases between the two germline ends. The CDR3: CASGLGTIHQPQHF. DNA for the CDR3: TGTGCTAGTGGTTTGGGGACAATCCATCAGCCCCAGCATTTT.

The chain employs TRBV24-1 and TRBJ2-3; 11 nucleotides line up with TRBD2. Germline V gene sequence: CDR1 KGHDR, CDR2 SFDVKD. The CDR3 extends over 19 amino acids. J gave up 0 bases and V 3 bases, and 10 bases lay outside the gene matches. The DNA of the CDR3 is TGTGCCACCAGTGATCCACTAGCGGGGGACGCCCTTAGCACAGATACGCAGTATTTT. It codes for CATSDPLAGDALSTDTQYF.

As DNA, the CDR3 is TGTGCCAGCAGTCTTACAGGGGGTGGCCAGCCCCAGCATTTT. Encoded protein: CASSLTGGGQPQHF. The chain recombines TRBV2 with TRBJ1-5; 8 bases line up with TRBD1. This CDR3 is 14 amino acids long. Germline-derived CDR1 and CDR2 are SNHLY and FYNNEI. J gave up 7 bases and V 5 bases, and 7 bases lay outside the gene matches. Looking up the rest from reference TRBV2 and TRBJ1-5 gives the full variable domain: EPEVTQTPSHQVTQMGQEVILRCVPISNHLYFYWYRQILGQKVEFLVSFYNNEISEKSEIFDDQFSVERPDGSNFTLKIRSTKLEDSAMYFCASSLTGGGQPQHFGDGTRLSIL.

This chain uses TRBV4-1 with TRBJ1-2, with D unresolved. Trimming shortened V by 0 bases and J by 9 bases, and 14 bases separated the two germline ends. CDR1 MGHRA and CDR2 YSYEKL come from the germline V gene. The CDR3 length is 14 residues. This CDR3 is CASSQENPLISYTF. Here the CDR3 DNA reads TGCGCCAGCAGCCAAGAAAACCCACTTATAAGCTACACCTTC.

The chain links TRBV11-2 to TRBJ1-1; TRBD1 matches 9 bases. The germline gives CDR1 SGHAT, CDR2 FQNNGV. The CDR3 extends over 13 amino acids. Unmatched junction bases numbered 3, after V lost 5 bases and J lost 5 bases. The CDR3 here is CASSPGQGTEAFF. The CDR3 DNA is TGTGCCAGCAGCCCCGGACAGGGGACTGAAGCTTTCTTT.

The chain is built from TRBV28 and TRBJ1-2; TRBD1 might be the D (5 bases). Germline V CDR1 and CDR2: MDHEN, SYDVKM. CDR3 length equals 13 residues. V lost 8 bases and J lost 2, with 12 bases in between. CDR3 residues: CASVTGRNYGYTF. The CDR3, as DNA: TGTGCCAGCGTTACGGGACGGAACTATGGCTACACCTTC.

Worth noting for this clone: This sample includes further DNA sequences coding for the same CDR3. The rearrangement uses TRBV14 and TRBJ1-1; D is uncertain. The CDR3 loop spans 14 amino acids. V was shortened by 1 base and J by 4 bases, with 10 bases between the two germline ends. CDR1 is SGHDN and CDR2 is FVKESK in the germline V gene. For the CDR3, the DNA is TGTGCCAGCAGCCAAGCAAGGCGTGGCACTGAAGCTTTCTTT. The encoded protein is CASSQARRGTEAFF. The whole variable domain, remainder taken from reference TRBV14 and TRBJ1-1, is EAGVTQFPSHSVIEKGQTVTLRCDPISGHDNLYWYRRVMGKEIKFLLHFVKESKQDESGMPNNRFLAERTGGTYSTLKVQPAELEDSGVYFCASSQARRGTEAFFGQGTRLTVV.

This clone was detected only once. The chain joins TRBV7-9 to TRBJ1-5; perhaps TRBD1 as D (6 bases). Germline V gene sequence: CDR1 SEHNR, CDR2 FQNEAQ (reference sequence). The V end lost 2 bases, the J end lost 4 bases, and 6 bases lay between the germline ends. CDR3 length: 13 amino acids. The CDR3 is CASSLQGNQPQHF. The CDR3, as DNA: TGTGCCAGCAGCTTACAGGGGAATCAGCCCCAGCATTTT. Variable domain in full (rest from reference TRBV7-9 and TRBJ1-5): DTGVSQNPRHKITKRGQNVTFRCDPISEHNRLYWYRQTLGQGPEFLTYFQNEAQLEKSRLLSDRFSAERPKGSFSTLEIQRTEQGDSAMYLCASSLQGNQPQHFGDGTRLSIL.

J is TRBJ1-3 and V is TRBV7-8; D unclear. The CDR3 totals 15 residues. Germline assignment: CDR1 SGHVS and CDR2 FQNEAQ. With 3 bases removed from V and 0 bases from J, the gap between germline ends came to 9 bases. The CDR3 DNA reads as TGTGCCAGCAGCTTGATGCCTAGCTCTGGAAACACCATATATTTT. This translates into CASSLMPSSGNTIYF.

The V and J genes are TRBV27 and TRBJ1-2; the match to TRBD1 covers 7 bases. This CDR3 region has 14 residues. Germline V lookup: CDR1 MNHEY, CDR2 SMNVEV (reference sequence). J gave up 5 bases and V 5 bases, and 8 bases lay outside the gene matches. The DNA of the CDR3 is TGTGCCAGCAGTCCGCGGGACAGTGGATATGGCTACACCTTC. This gives the protein CASSPRDSGYGYTF.

The genes are TRBV5-1 and TRBJ2-2; D is uncertain. Trimming pared 4 bases from V and 5 bases from J, leaving 9 bases between. Germline values: CDR1 SGHRS, CDR2 YFSETQ. The CDR3 length is 13 residues. CDR3 region: CASSADNTGELFF. Written as DNA, the CDR3 is TGCGCCAGCAGCGCCGACAATACCGGGGAGCTGTTTTTT.

The chain carries TRBV5-4 and TRBJ1-1; no firm D call. Trimming left V 4 bases short and J 8 bases short, with 18 bases between. The CDR3 length is 14 residues. CDR1 is SGHNT and CDR2 is YYREEE in the germline V gene (reference sequence). DNA of the CDR3: TGTGCCAGCAGCCCGTATTCCGACATAAAAGAAGCTTTCTTT. It is translated as CASSPYSDIKEAFF.

This chain uses TRBV10-3 with TRBJ2-5; 10 bases match TRBD1. Germline CDR1 is ENHRY and CDR2 is SYGVKD. V shed 2 bases, J shed 5 bases, and the junction held 8 bases outside the gene matches. The CDR3 sequence is 16 residues long. In DNA, the CDR3 is TGTGCCATCAGTGAGGTCTCGACAGGGGGCCGGGAGACCCAGTACTTC. Translated: CAISEVSTGGRETQYF.

This chain connects TRBV2 to TRBJ2-1, with 9 bases aligning to TRBD1. Germline assignment: CDR1 SNHLY and CDR2 FYNNEI. V lost 4 bases, J lost 9 bases, and 10 bases stayed unmatched. CDR3 length: 15 residues. CDR3 nucleotides: TGTGCCAGCAGTGCCGGGACAGGGCGATCCGCTGAGCAGTTCTTC. Its protein is CASSAGTGRSAEQFF.

The chain carries TRBV10-3 and TRBJ1-1, with 8 positions matching TRBD1. The CDR3 covers 15 residues. Germline trimming cut 7 bases from V and 2 bases from J; bases unmatched to any gene: 9. Germline CDR1 and CDR2: ENHRY and SYGVKD. The CDR3 spells CAIKGLQGGNTEAFF. The CDR3 DNA reads TGTGCCATCAAAGGCTTACAGGGGGGAAACACTGAAGCTTTCTTT.

This chain connects TRBV24-1 to TRBJ1-1; 9 positions match TRBD1. CDR1 is KGHDR, CDR2 SFDVKD, per germline. Germline trimming cut 7 bases from V and 3 bases from J; bases unmatched to any gene: 8. The CDR3 spans 15 residues. CDR3 coding DNA: TGTGCCACCAGAGCCGGGACAGGGATGCACACTGAAGCTTTCTTT. The encoded protein is CATRAGTGMHTEAFF.

With regard to this clone: One end of the junction is discordant with germline, which a read error may explain. The CDR3 here is CASRYYEKLFF. The CDR3 region has the DNA TGTGCCAGCAGGTACTATGAAAAACTGTTTTTT. This chain connects TRBV6-5 to TRBJ1-4; no definite D call. CDR3 length: 11 residues. The germline CDR1 and CDR2 sequences are MNHEY and SVGAGI.

This rearrangement joins TRBV5-1 to TRBJ1-6; possible D gene TRBD1, 5 bases. Germline loops: CDR1 SGHRS, CDR2 YFSETQ. The CDR3 has 16 amino acids. V was cut by 3 bases and J by 8 bases, with 18 bases left in between. The CDR3 is CASSSAAGPRDSPLHF. CDR3 bases: TGCGCCAGCAGCTCCGCTGCGGGGCCCCGGGATTCACCCCTCCACTTT.

CDR3 in amino acids: CASSLDWVDTQYF. The CDR3, as DNA: TGTGCCAGCAGCTTAGATTGGGTGGATACGCAGTATTTT. The chain uses TRBV7-9 and TRBJ2-3; D not certain. Trimming removed 1 base from V and 6 bases from J, with 8 bases in between. Germline-derived CDR1 and CDR2 are SEHNR and FQNEAQ (reference sequence). This CDR3 region has 13 residues. The whole variable domain, filled in from reference TRBV7-9 and TRBJ2-3, reads DTGVSQNPRHKITKRGQNVTFRCDPISEHNRLYWYRQTLGQGPEFLTYFQNEAQLEKSRLLSDRFSAERPKGSFSTLEIQRTEQGDSAMYLCASSLDWVDTQYFGPGTRLTVL.